These T cell receptor beta chains were read from a single sample in a study of regulatory T cells in long-lasting Graves disease. TCRdb fed the multiplex PCR reads into MiXCR, producing one record per CDR3 protein. The top ten hold roughly an eighth of the sample, which has about 430,000 distinct CDR3 sequences, under 25% seen once. The source was peripheral blood mononuclear cells (PBMCs), collected when the disease was refractory, from a patient treated with antithyroid drugs. The origin of the receptors is a female donor with Graves disease. Each CDR3 is given with its conserved first and last residue. Each record gives: clone size, D gene, J gene, V gene, CDR3 protein, CDR3 DNA. A D gene is named only where the DNA matches it firmly. Expanded clones get a size class; other rows say once, few or many, or leave the size out.

>-|-|TRBJ2-7|TRBV3-1
CASSQYSSAAYEQYF
TGTGCCAGCAGCCAATACTCTAGCGCCGCCTACGAGCAGTACTTC
>-|-|TRBJ2-3|TRBV28
CASGGKRAYRTSTDTQYF
TGTGCCAGCGGGGGGAAGCGGGCGTACAGAACTAGCACAGATACGCAGTATTTT
>few|-|TRBJ2-7|TRBV10-2
CATSPGDSYEQYF
TGCGCCACCTCTCCCGGGGATTCATACGAGCAGTACTTC
>few|-|TRBJ2-6|TRBV25-1
CASSESAVSSGANVLTF
TGTGCCAGCAGTGAATCAGCAGTTTCATCTGGGGCCAACGTCCTGACTTTC
>few|-|TRBJ2-2|TRBV11-2
CASSLIVNTGELFF
TGTGCCAGCAGCTTGATAGTGAACACCGGGGAGCTGTTTTTT
>-|-|TRBJ1-4|TRBV7-9
CASSHTMDVPTNEKLFF
TGTGCCAGCAGCCACACCATGGACGTCCCAACTAATGAAAAACTGTTTTTT
>-|-|TRBJ2-7|TRBV5-1
CASSSGEFEQYF
TGCGCCAGCAGCTCGGGGGAATTCGAGCAGTACTTC
>-|TRBD2|TRBJ2-3|TRBV5-5
CASSGRTSGTGTDTQYF
TGTGCCAGCAGCGGCCGGACTAGCGGGACGGGCACAGATACGCAGTATTTT
>few|TRBD1|TRBJ1-2|TRBV19
CASSARQGPPVWKGYTF
TGTGCCAGTAGTGCCAGACAGGGGCCCCCCGTCTGGAAAGGCTACACCTTC
>-|TRBD2|TRBJ2-2|TRBV5-1
CASSLGLAADTGELFF
TGCGCCAGCAGCCTCGGACTAGCTGCAGACACCGGGGAGCTGTTTTTT
>many|-|TRBJ2-6|TRBV5-1
CASSLDSSSGANVLTF
TGCGCCAGCAGCTTGGACAGCTCATCTGGGGCCAACGTCCTGACTTTC
>many|TRBD1|TRBJ2-7|TRBV28
CASSLSQGVDEQYF
TGTGCCAGCAGTTTATCGCAGGGGGTCGACGAGCAGTACTTC
>-|-|TRBJ2-3|TRBV6-5
CASSYGSLGDTQYF
TGTGCCAGCAGTTACGGTAGTCTCGGAGATACGCAGTATTTT
>-|-|TRBJ2-6|TRBV3-1
CASSLRTRYSGANVLTF
TGTGCCAGCAGCCTCAGGACTCGTTACTCTGGGGCCAACGTCCTGACTTTC
>many|TRBD1|TRBJ2-5|TRBV9
CASSTRTGRQETQYF
TGTGCCAGCAGCACCCGGACAGGGAGACAAGAGACCCAGTACTTC
>many|TRBD2|TRBJ2-7|TRBV12-3/TRBV12-4
CASSLALTSGRIYEQYF
TGTGCCAGCAGTTTAGCGCTAACTAGCGGGAGGATCTACGAGCAGTACTTC
>many|TRBD1|TRBJ2-7|TRBV28
CASSMTGTGEQYF
TGTGCCAGCAGTATGACAGGGACGGGCGAGCAGTACTTC
>once|TRBD1|TRBJ2-7|TRBV29-1
CSAEGDRGQGEQYF
TGCAGCGCCGAGGGGGACAGGGGGCAAGGAGAGCAGTACTTC
>-|TRBD2|TRBJ2-1|TRBV6-2/TRBV6-3
CASSSRTSVSSGVREQFF
TGTGCCAGCAGTTCCAGGACTAGCGTCTCCTCGGGGGTGAGGGAGCAGTTCTTC
>-|-|TRBJ2-7|TRBV30
CAWIRTGYEQYF
TGTGCCTGGATCCGAACTGGCTACGAGCAGTACTTC
>many|-|TRBJ2-2|TRBV29-1
CSVVKGPNTGELFF
TGCAGCGTTGTCAAGGGTCCGAACACCGGGGAGCTGTTTTTT
>many|-|TRBJ2-2|TRBV29-1
CSVDNQANTGELFF
TGCAGCGTTGACAATCAGGCGAACACCGGGGAGCTGTTTTTT
>many|TRBD1|TRBJ2-2|TRBV3-1
CASSQATGAGELFF
TGTGCCAGCAGCCAAGCAACAGGGGCCGGGGAGCTGTTTTTT
>-|TRBD2|TRBJ2-2|TRBV6-2/TRBV6-3
CASSEGPSGPNTGELFF
TGTGCCAGCAGTGAAGGTCCTAGCGGCCCGAACACCGGGGAGCTGTTTTTT
>-|-|TRBJ2-1|TRBV2
CASSDLGSYNEQFF
TGTGCCAGCAGTGATCTGGGTTCCTACAATGAGCAGTTCTTC
>-|-|TRBJ2-7|TRBV28
CASSSTGRGYEQYF
TGTGCCAGCAGTTCGACAGGGCGGGGTTACGAGCAGTACTTC
>-|-|TRBJ2-6|TRBV20-1
CSARGDKVLTF
TGCAGTGCTAGGGGAGACAAAGTCCTGACTTTC
>-|-|TRBJ2-6|TRBV5-1
CASSPDQQGITLSGANVLTF
TGCGCCAGCAGCCCCGACCAACAGGGAATCACTCTCTCTGGGGCCAACGTCCTGACTTTC
>-|-|TRBJ2-5|TRBV18
CAGSPWDRETQYF
TGTGCCGGCTCACCCTGGGATCGGGAGACCCAGTACTTC
>-|TRBD1|TRBJ2-2|TRBV7-9
CASSRRVGQEAGELFF
TGTGCCAGCAGCCGTAGGGTGGGACAGGAGGCCGGGGAGCTGTTTTTT
>-|TRBD2|TRBJ2-2|TRBV9
CASSPQLAGAFPGELFF
TGTGCCAGCAGCCCCCAGCTAGCGGGAGCTTTCCCCGGGGAGCTGTTTTTT
>-|-|TRBJ1-2|TRBV9
CASSVGGGQSFYGYTF
TGTGCCAGCAGCGTAGGAGGTGGACAGTCGTTCTATGGCTACACCTTC
>-|-|TRBJ2-2|TRBV20-1
CSARDWDSRTTGELFF
TGCAGTGCTAGAGATTGGGATAGCAGGACCACCGGGGAGCTGTTTTTT
>-|TRBD1|TRBJ2-7|TRBV5-1
CASSLEAGGSYEQYF
TGCGCCAGCAGCTTGGAGGCAGGGGGCTCCTACGAGCAGTACTTC
>many|-|TRBJ1-5|TRBV28
CASISTDNQPQHF
TGTGCCAGCATCTCGACAGATAATCAGCCCCAGCATTTT
>few|-|TRBJ2-5|TRBV11-2
CASSLGIGQRQETQYF
TGTGCCAGCAGCTTGGGGATAGGACAGAGACAAGAGACCCAGTACTTC
>-|-|TRBJ2-7|TRBV5-5
CASSLANTQSYEQYF
TGTGCCAGCAGCTTGGCTAACACCCAATCCTACGAGCAGTACTTC
>-|-|TRBJ1-6|TRBV5-1
CASSPGTAGAPLHF
TGCGCCAGCAGTCCCGGGACTGCGGGTGCACCCCTCCACTTT
>many|TRBD1|TRBJ2-5|TRBV3-1
CASSLRTGLQETQYF
TGTGCCAGCAGCTTACGGACAGGGTTACAAGAGACCCAGTACTTC
>many|-|TRBJ2-2|TRBV10-3
CAISETTGQATGELFF
TGTGCCATCAGTGAGACTACGGGACAAGCCACCGGGGAGCTGTTTTTT
>few|-|TRBJ2-7|TRBV14
CASSWGQPGEQYF
TGTGCCAGCAGCTGGGGACAACCGGGAGAGCAGTACTTC
>-|-|TRBJ2-1|TRBV27
CASRTTGQFF
TGTGCCAGCAGGACAACCGGGCAGTTCTTC
>-|-|TRBJ2-6|TRBV2
CASSDAGFYGANVLTF
TGTGCCAGCAGTGATGCAGGGTTCTATGGGGCCAACGTCCTGACTTTC
>-|-|TRBJ1-6|TRBV3-1
CASSQGTATNSPLHF
TGTGCCAGCAGCCAAGGGACAGCGACTAATTCACCCCTCCACTTT
>few|-|TRBJ2-3|TRBV5-1
CASSLTGGSTDTQYF
TGCGCCAGCAGCCTTACAGGTGGTAGCACAGATACGCAGTATTTT